This TCR beta chain derives from a study of CD8 T cells in ankylosing spondylitis. Study-wide results and caveats: According to the report, clones linked to the disease were significantly enriched in matched synovial fluid samples taken from ankylosing spondylitis patients. Clones linked with disease were CD8+ and fairly uncommon in the peripheral blood. Existing reports had already noted some motif variants in reactive arthritis synovial fluid and blood. Blood from ankylosing spondylitis patients appeared to carry a characteristic roughly 8-variant TCR beta motif.

Researchers built TCR beta libraries using quantitative 5'-RACE with molecular barcodes. TCRdb re-called the 5' RACE reads through MiXCR, storing one row per CDR3 protein. The sample has 650,000 to 800,000 distinct CDR3 sequences, around 20% seen once. The CDR3 length is 16 residues. V lost 4 bases and J lost 0; bases outside the gene matches: 4. This clonotype was recorded at least ten times. No antigen is known for it. The receptor was isolated from a male donor with ankylosing spondylitis. The sample consisted of blood, either unsorted or a sorted T cell fraction (not recorded which). The V call is TRBV12-3 or TRBV12-4, the J call TRBJ1-2; 11 bases align to TRBD1. DNA for the CDR3: TGTGCCAGCAGTTCCGGGACAGGGGGTACTAACTATGGCTACACCTTC. Amino acid sequence: CASSSGTGGTNYGYTF.